This T cell receptor beta chain was captured by sequencing in a study of T cell responses to AZD1222 COVID-19 vaccine. As regards this clone: Its antigen is undetermined.

Measured with immunoSEQ multiplex PCR; TCRdb has only the in-frame clones, and not every one. The profile covers roughly 100,000 clones, with around 94% appearing a single time and 2% to 2.5% taken by the ten largest. The V end lost 3 bases, the J end lost 6 bases, and 11 bases lay between the germline ends. The CDR3 consists of 14 residues. Per germline, CDR1 SEHNR and CDR2 FQNEAQ (reference sequence). Regarding the study as a whole: Reports say nearly half of spike-specific TCRs go after unmutated variant regions. Once two AZD1222 doses were given, Spike-specific TCR breadth and depth went up. None of the repertoires were sampled until the peak T cell response had passed. Clonal diversity was possibly underestimated, and the donors were mostly white British, with more females.

The origin of this receptor is an adult in good health. The V and J genes are TRBV7-9 and TRBJ1-4; possibly TRBD1 for D (5 bases). This specimen consisted of peripheral blood, obtained on day 0 of AZD1222 vaccination. CDR3 protein: CASSLRGKYEKLFF. DNA for the CDR3: TGTGCCAGCAGCTTGAGGGGCAAGTATGAAAAACTGTTTTTT.